The clone carrying this T cell receptor (beta chain) was counted between two and nine times. The data derive from a study of identical twins' blood T cells. The CDR3 sequence is 15 residues long. V was pared by 6 bases and J by 9 bases, with 21 bases between. Six healthy women, forming three identical twin pairs, donated samples. TCR cDNA libraries came from RNA via a modified published protocol. From the 5' RACE reads, TCRdb called clonotypes with MiXCR, one entry per CDR3 protein. The table shows 350,000 to 400,000 distinct CDR3 sequences, with roughly 31% occurring only once. This clonotype originated in a woman aged 18 to 50 in good health. The rearrangement uses TRBV12-3 or TRBV12-4 and TRBJ1-5; no firm D call. The sample comprised PBMCs. The CDR3 sequence is CASSSPEGTESPQHF. Here the CDR3 DNA reads TGTGCCAGCAGCTCGCCTGAGGGAACGGAGTCGCCCCAGCATTTT.